The sequence of this TCR beta chain was determined in a study of T cells in Graves' hyperthyroidism and ophthalmopathy. Study-wide results and caveats: The model's output predicted ophthalmopathy at a median of roughly 6 months prior to onset.

Germline V CDR1 and CDR2: DFQATT, SNEGSKA (reference sequence). This CDR3 is 14 amino acids long. Losses at the gene ends were 5 bases for V and 2 bases for J; bases not matched to a gene: 7. Exclusion of patients followed from uncontrolled infection, other autoimmune disease, pregnancy or lactation. Template material for amplifying TCR beta CDR3 regions consisted of RNA transcripts. The HTBI primer set was used in a first-round RT-PCR of the TCR CDR3. One entry per CDR3 protein results from TCRdb running MiXCR on the multiplex PCR reads. The sample shows 600,000 to 650,000 distinct CDR3 sequences, roughly 20% of them seen only once. As to this clonotype: No antigen is known for it.

The material sequenced was blood. The chain links TRBV20-1 to TRBJ2-3; TRBD1 aligns across 7 bases. This TCR was recovered from a man aged 30-40 years with Graves' ophthalmopathy. The CDR3 reads CSASRQGSTDTQYF. DNA of the CDR3: TGCAGTGCTTCGCGACAGGGATCCACAGATACGCAGTATTTT.